The 17 T cell receptor beta chains below were found in one sample sequenced in a study of OX40 agonist ivuxolimab in advanced cancers. The assay was immunoSEQ multiplex PCR, and TCRdb's table has in-frame clones only and misses some. This sample has around 66,000 clones, with just over 90% found just once. The sequenced sample was CD4+ or CD8+ T cells sorted from blood, obtained in a trial of the OX40 agonist ivuxolimab. The source is an adult with an advanced solid tumor such as melanoma, head and neck, liver or kidney cancer.

The gene calls are TRBV30 and TRBJ2-7, with no clear D. The CDR3 runs 12 residues. CDR1 and CDR2 from the germline V gene are GTSNPN and SVGIG (reference sequence). V was clipped by 0 bases and J by 7 bases, with 10 bases between them. CDR3 sequence: CAWSVGSQEQYF. CDR3 coding DNA: TGTGCCTGGAGTGTGGGGTCTCAGGAGCAGTACTTC.

This rearrangement joins TRBV13 to TRBJ1-1, with D unclear. The ends were cut back, 1 base at V and 1 base at J, with 10 bases in the middle. This CDR3 spans 15 amino acids. Germline V CDR1 and CDR2: PRHDT, FYEKMQ (reference sequence). The CDR3, as DNA: TGTGCCAGCAGCTTAGCATCCCGGGAGAACACTGAAGCTTTCTTT. Residues: CASSLASRENTEAFF.

A word on this clone: One junction end disagrees with the germline gene, perhaps due to a read error. The V call is TRBV15, the J call TRBJ2-1, with TRBD1 matching 9 bases. This CDR3 has 16 residues. CDR1 is LNHNV, CDR2 YYDKDF, per germline (reference sequence). The DNA of the CDR3 is TGTGCCACCAGGAGAGGCCCAGGACAGGGGTACAATGAGCAGTTCTTC. Its translation is CATRRGPGQGYNEQFF.

The chain has TRBV19 and TRBJ2-5, with 9 bases aligning to TRBD1. The CDR3 sequence is 17 residues long. CDR1 is LNHDA, CDR2 SQIVND, per germline (reference sequence). The ends lost 5 bases at V and 4 bases at J; junction bases unmatched: 14. The CDR3 is CASSFGTGQFIRETQYF. The CDR3 nucleotides are TGTGCCAGTAGTTTCGGGACAGGGCAGTTTATAAGAGAGACCCAGTACTTC.

CDR3 nucleotide sequence: TGTGCCAGCAGTGGTGAGACAGCCAACAATGAGCAGTTCTTC. Translated, it gives CASSGETANNEQFF. J is TRBJ2-1 and V is TRBV25-1; TRBD1 might be the D (5 bases). There are 14 residues in the CDR3. Germline V gene lookup returns CDR1 MGHDK and CDR2 SYGVNS. V was pared by 4 bases and J by 5 bases, with 12 bases between.

This chain connects TRBV6-1 to TRBJ1-1; 9 bases are shared with TRBD1. Germline V gene data show CDR1 as MNHNS and CDR2 as SASEGT. CDR3 length: 14 residues. The V and J ends lost 4 bases and 6 bases, in that order; junction bases with no gene match: 6. This CDR3 is CASSALDRGAEAFF. DNA for the CDR3: TGTGCCAGCAGTGCCCTGGACAGGGGTGCTGAAGCTTTCTTT.

This sequence joins TRBV27 and TRBJ1-1; no reliable D call. CDR3 length: 15 amino acids. V lost 1 base and J 2 bases, leaving 11 bases between the germline ends. Germline assignment: CDR1 MNHEY and CDR2 SMNVEV (reference sequence). The CDR3 region is CASSLYGGRNTEAFF. CDR3 nucleotide sequence: TGTGCCAGCAGTTTATACGGCGGGAGAAACACTGAAGCTTTCTTT.

This chain uses TRBV27 with TRBJ2-7; the D is unclear. From germline, CDR1 is MNHEY and CDR2 SMNVEV (reference sequence). The CDR3 is made up of 13 amino acids. V lost 0 bases, J lost 4 bases, and 7 bases lay in between. CDR3 nucleotide sequence: TGTGCCAGCAGTTTATCTCTGCGATACGAGCAGTACTTC. It yields the protein CASSLSLRYEQYF.

This chain uses TRBV14 with TRBJ1-5; D not resolved. CDR3 length: 19 amino acids. The V gene lost 1 base and the J gene lost 0 bases, with 19 bases spanning the gap. The germline V gene encodes CDR1 SGHDN and CDR2 FVKESK. CDR3 in DNA: TGTGCCAGCAGCCAAGGGGGTATGTCTAGCGGTTATAGCAATCAGCCCCAGCATTTT. This encodes CASSQGGMSSGYSNQPQHF. Combining the CDR3 with reference TRBV14 and TRBJ1-5 gives the whole variable domain EAGVTQFPSHSVIEKGQTVTLRCDPISGHDNLYWYRRVMGKEIKFLLHFVKESKQDESGMPNNRFLAERTGGTYSTLKVQPAELEDSGVYFCASSQGGMSSGYSNQPQHFGDGTRLSIL.

The gene calls are TRBV28 and TRBJ2-1; D gene unclear. The CDR3 contains 13 residues. Germline lookup yields CDR1 MDHEN and CDR2 SYDVKM. V was shortened by 2 bases and J by 3 bases, with 5 bases between the two germline ends. CDR3 loop: CASSLPGYNEQFF. The CDR3 DNA follows: TGTGCCAGCAGTTTACCGGGCTACAATGAGCAGTTCTTC.

The V call is TRBV10-2, the J call TRBJ2-5, with TRBD2 matching over 9 bases. The J segment lost 5 bases and the V segment lost 0 bases, leaving 4 bases of the junction unmatched. The CDR3 has 15 residues. CDR1 is WSHSY, CDR2 SAAADI, per germline. CDR3 DNA: TGCGCCAGCAGTGAGTCGGCGGGGGGGGTGGAGACCCAGTACTTC. Amino acid sequence: CASSESAGGVETQYF.

The DNA of the CDR3 is TGCAGTGCTCTCACCACCGGGGAGCTGTTTTTT. Protein: CSALTTGELFF. The chain links TRBV20-1 to TRBJ2-2; D remains ambiguous. This CDR3 region has 11 residues. V was shortened by 5 bases and J by 4 bases, with 5 bases between the two germline ends. Germline CDR1 and CDR2: DFQATT and SNEGSKA (reference sequence).

The genes are TRBV27 and TRBJ2-5; D uncertain. Per germline, CDR1 MNHEY and CDR2 SMNVEV (reference sequence). With 1 base removed from V and 0 bases from J, the gap between germline ends came to 12 bases. The CDR3 is 16 amino acids. CDR3 sequence: CASSLLASSYQETQYF. In nucleotides, the CDR3 is TGTGCCAGCAGTTTATTGGCGTCCTCGTACCAAGAGACCCAGTACTTC.

The rearrangement joins TRBV15 to TRBJ2-1, with a weak D call TRBD2 (7 bases). The CDR3 contains 15 residues. With 0 bases removed from V and 10 bases from J, the gap between germline ends came to 16 bases. Germline-derived CDR1 and CDR2 are LNHNV and YYDKDF (reference sequence). The CDR3, as DNA: TGTGCCACCAGCAGAGATCGGGGGGCTTTATTGGAGCAGTTCTTC. Translating gives CATSRDRGALLEQFF.

The chain is built from TRBV5-6 and TRBJ2-7; D ambiguous. Deletions cut 0 bases from V and 4 bases from J, with 8 bases between. Germline V gene lookup returns CDR1 SGHDT and CDR2 YYEEEE. This CDR3 region has 13 residues. For the CDR3, the DNA is TGTGCCAGCAGCTTGGGGAGTTATTACGAGCAGTACTTC. Protein product: CASSLGSYYEQYF.

The rearrangement uses TRBV7-9 and TRBJ1-1; D may be TRBD1 (5 bases). CDR1 and CDR2 from the germline V gene are SEHNR and FQNEAQ (reference sequence). The CDR3 is 15 residues long. Deletions cut 7 bases from V and 1 base from J, with 16 bases between. The CDR3 loop reads CASTSIGAENTEAFF. The CDR3 DNA sequence: TGTGCCAGCACCTCAATCGGGGCGGAGAACACTGAAGCTTTCTTT.

The V gene is TRBV7-9, the J gene TRBJ2-3; no clear D. The CDR3 covers 12 residues. V was shortened by 5 bases and J by 1 base, with 4 bases between the two germline ends. The germline V gene has CDR1 SEHNR and CDR2 FQNEAQ (reference sequence). The CDR3 loop is CASSTRTDTQYF. In nucleotides, the CDR3 is TGTGCCAGCAGCACCCGCACAGATACGCAGTATTTT.